This TCR beta chain came from a study of beta chain features in type 1 diabetes. Study-wide context: Healthy donors, compared against patients, showed similar age, gender and cell yields.

Reverse transcribing all isolated RNA meant expressed TCRB transcripts were sequenced. TCRdb's copy holds only in-frame clones and misses some; the assay was immunoSEQ multiplex PCR. The data contain roughly 610,000 clones, roughly 15% of them singletons. One heparinised blood draw averaging roughly 100 mL was given by each donor. This clone has a handful of counts. The antigen remains unidentified. Whole-study results and caveats: Short templates might get an advantage during PCR, and this would be equal in patients and controls.

Trimming left V 5 bases short and J 7 bases short, with 14 bases between. The CDR3 runs to 14 residues. Per the germline V gene, CDR1 is SEHNR and CDR2 is FQNEAQ (reference sequence). The chain combines TRBV7-9 with TRBJ1-4; perhaps TRBD1 as D (6 bases). The sample consisted of naive CD4+ T cells from blood. The sequence was obtained from a man aged 18 to 35 in good health. The CDR3 loop reads CASSAWGAVEKLFF. The CDR3 region has the DNA TGTGCCAGCAGCGCGTGGGGGGCGGTTGAAAAACTGTTTTTT.